The 12 T cell receptor beta chains in this list originate from one sample, sequenced in a study of CD4+ T cells in melanoma. Profiled with immunoSEQ multiplex PCR; TCRdb holds only in-frame clones, not every one. Of fewer than 20,000 clones in the sample, roughly three quarters were seen once. Sequenced input: cells from a culture (not recorded whether cultured in vitro). All receptors come from a human donor with melanoma.

The chain uses TRBV5-1 and TRBJ1-6; D might be TRBD1 (5 bases). The CDR3 has 13 residues. Germline CDR1 is SGHRS and CDR2 is YFSETQ. V was clipped by 6 bases and J by 7 bases, with 11 bases between them. The CDR3 DNA reads TGCGCCAGCAAAGTTGGGGACAATTCACCCCTCCACTTT. Translation gives CASKVGDNSPLHF.

V is TRBV2 and J is TRBJ1-5; D unclear. CDR1 and CDR2 from the germline V gene are SNHLY and FYNNEI. The CDR3 runs to 12 residues. The V and J ends lost 2 bases and 11 bases respectively, with 10 bases between them. The chain's CDR3 is CASSETLWAQHF. The CDR3 bases are TGTGCCAGCAGTGAAACGCTCTGGGCCCAGCATTTT.

The chain combines TRBV29-1 with TRBJ1-2; D remains ambiguous. V lost 3 bases, J lost 4 bases, and 24 bases lay in between. There are 17 residues in the CDR3. Germline V lookup: CDR1 SQVTM, CDR2 ANQGSEA. CDR3 residues: CSVEFTLGPSSGYGYTF. In nucleotides, the CDR3 is TGCAGCGTTGAGTTCACTTTGGGCCCTTCGAGCGGCTATGGCTACACCTTC.

The rearrangement joins TRBV29-1 to TRBJ2-1, with 8 bases that match TRBD1. The CDR3 totals 14 residues. The trim removed 2 bases at V and 9 bases at J, leaving 9 bases unmatched. Germline V CDR1 and CDR2: SQVTM, ANQGSEA. CDR3 DNA sequence: TGCAGCGTTGAAAAGAGGACAGGGTTGGGTGAGCAGTTCTTC. Translation: CSVEKRTGLGEQFF.

This chain links TRBV6-5 with TRBJ2-7, with 7 bases identical to TRBD1. The V gene's germline CDR1 is MNHEY and CDR2 SVGAGI. The CDR3 has 14 amino acids. V shed 2 bases and J 1 base; nucleotides not matched to a gene: 2. The CDR3 protein is CASSYTRGSYEQYF. CDR3 bases: TGTGCCAGCAGTTACACCAGGGGGTCCTACGAGCAGTACTTC.

This clone appeared a single time. This chain links TRBV6-6 with TRBJ2-1; 8 positions match TRBD2. Germline-derived CDR1 and CDR2 are MNHNY and SVGAGI (reference sequence). V shed 6 bases and J 4 bases; nucleotides not matched to a gene: 8. The CDR3 extends over 15 amino acids. DNA for the CDR3: TGTGCCAGCAGCCCGGGACTAGTGGGTTACAATGAGCAGTTCTTC. This encodes CASSPGLVGYNEQFF.

This sequence joins TRBV5-1 and TRBJ2-5; D is unresolved. Germline assignment: CDR1 SGHRS and CDR2 YFSETQ. Trimming shortened V by 0 bases and J by 3 bases, and 9 bases separated the two germline ends. The CDR3 totals 14 residues. DNA for the CDR3: TGCGCCAGCAGCTTGGGACATGCAAAAGAGACCCAGTACTTC. It translates to CASSLGHAKETQYF.

The chain uses TRBV27 and TRBJ2-6; D remains unclear. The CDR3 length is 14 residues. Between the trimmed V and J ends, which lost 6 bases and 0 bases, there was a span of 6 bases. Germline-derived CDR1 and CDR2 are MNHEY and SMNVEV (reference sequence). The CDR3 coding sequence is TGTGCCAGCAGCCAGAGCTCTGGGGCCAACGTCCTGACTTTC. It yields the protein CASSQSSGANVLTF.

This chain joins TRBV2 and TRBJ2-7; D tentatively reads TRBD1 or TRBD2 (5 bases each). Germline loops: CDR1 SNHLY, CDR2 FYNNEI. This CDR3 has 12 amino acids. V dropped 10 bases and J dropped 0 bases, with 10 bases sitting between them. The chain's CDR3 is CAIRDDSYEQYF. The CDR3 region has the DNA TGTGCCATCCGGGACGACTCCTACGAGCAGTACTTC.

The chain combines TRBV5-6 with TRBJ2-4; a possible D gene is TRBD1 (5 bases). Germline CDR1 reads SGHDT; CDR2 reads YYEEEE. CDR3 size: 14 residues. V was pared by 5 bases and J by 0 bases, with 9 bases between. In nucleotides, the CDR3 is TGTGCCAGCAGGCAAAGGGGAGCCAAAAACATTCAGTACTTC. Translated, it gives CASRQRGAKNIQYF.

J is TRBJ2-1 and V is TRBV11-1; D is possibly TRBD2 (5 bases). V was cut by 7 bases and J by 7 bases, with 23 bases left in between. This CDR3 spans 16 amino acids. Germline assignment: CDR1 SGHAT and CDR2 FQDESV (reference sequence). In nucleotides, the CDR3 is TGTGCCAGCAAATGGCGGGTTGATTCTTTTTGGAATGAGCAGTTCTTC. Translation gives CASKWRVDSFWNEQFF.

The chain employs TRBV4-1 and TRBJ1-2; 8 bases are shared with TRBD1. The CDR3 sequence is 19 residues long. V trimming: 6 bases; J trimming: 1 base; junction bases outside the gene matches: 19. Germline CDR1 MGHRA, CDR2 YSYEKL. CDR3 protein: CASRPISERTGLLNYGYTF. In DNA, the CDR3 is TGCGCCAGCAGACCAATCAGCGAGAGGACAGGGCTTCTTAACTATGGCTACACCTTC.